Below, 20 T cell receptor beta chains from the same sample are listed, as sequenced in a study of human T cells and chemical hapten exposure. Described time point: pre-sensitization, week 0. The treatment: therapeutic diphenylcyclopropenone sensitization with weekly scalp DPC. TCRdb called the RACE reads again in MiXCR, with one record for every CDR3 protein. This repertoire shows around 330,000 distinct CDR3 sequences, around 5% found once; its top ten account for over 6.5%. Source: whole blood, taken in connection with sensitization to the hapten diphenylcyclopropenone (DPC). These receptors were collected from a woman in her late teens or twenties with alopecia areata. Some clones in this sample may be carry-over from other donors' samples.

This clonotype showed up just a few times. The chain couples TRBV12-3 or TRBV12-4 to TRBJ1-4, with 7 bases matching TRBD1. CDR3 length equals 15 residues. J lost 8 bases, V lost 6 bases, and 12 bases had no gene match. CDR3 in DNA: TGTGCCAGCAGCCTCGTAATAGGGGGCGCCGAAAAACTGTTTTTT. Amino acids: CASSLVIGGAEKLFF.

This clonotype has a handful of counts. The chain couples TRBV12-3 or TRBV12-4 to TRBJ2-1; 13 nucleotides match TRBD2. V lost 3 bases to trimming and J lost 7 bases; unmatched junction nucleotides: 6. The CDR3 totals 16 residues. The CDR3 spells CASSLGTSGVLNEQFF. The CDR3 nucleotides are TGTGCCAGCAGTTTGGGGACTAGCGGGGTGCTTAATGAGCAGTTCTTC.

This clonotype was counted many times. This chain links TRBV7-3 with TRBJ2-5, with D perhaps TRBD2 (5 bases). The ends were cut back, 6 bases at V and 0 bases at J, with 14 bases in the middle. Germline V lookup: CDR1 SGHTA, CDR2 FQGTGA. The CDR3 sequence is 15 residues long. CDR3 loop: CASSPNGRHQETQYF. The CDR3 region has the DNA TGTGCCAGCAGTCCAAATGGGAGACACCAAGAGACCCAGTACTTC.

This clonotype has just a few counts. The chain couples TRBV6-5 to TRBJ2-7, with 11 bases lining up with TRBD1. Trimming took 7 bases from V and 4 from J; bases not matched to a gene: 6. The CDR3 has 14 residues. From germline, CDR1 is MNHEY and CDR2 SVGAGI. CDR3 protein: CASNPGQGGYEQYF. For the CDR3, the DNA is TGTGCCAGCAATCCGGGACAGGGGGGATACGAGCAGTACTTC.

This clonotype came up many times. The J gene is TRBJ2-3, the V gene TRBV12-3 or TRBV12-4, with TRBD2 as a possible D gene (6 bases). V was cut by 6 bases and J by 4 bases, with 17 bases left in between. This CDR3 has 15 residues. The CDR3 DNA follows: TGTGCCAGCAGGCCTCTGGCTAGCGTACCAGATACGCAGTATTTT. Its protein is CASRPLASVPDTQYF.

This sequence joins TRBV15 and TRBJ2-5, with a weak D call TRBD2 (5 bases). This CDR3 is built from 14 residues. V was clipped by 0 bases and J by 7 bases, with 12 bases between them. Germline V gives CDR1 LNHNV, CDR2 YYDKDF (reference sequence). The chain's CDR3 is CATSRDPSEGTQYF. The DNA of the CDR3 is TGTGCCACCAGCAGAGATCCCAGCGAGGGGACCCAGTACTTC.

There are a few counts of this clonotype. The CDR3 loop is CASSSRLAGGYEQYF. The CDR3 bases are TGCGCCAGCAGCTCAAGACTAGCAGGCGGCTACGAGCAGTACTTC. This rearrangement joins TRBV5-1 to TRBJ2-7, with 7 bases aligning to TRBD2. From germline, CDR1 is SGHRS and CDR2 YFSETQ. J gave up 3 bases and V 3 bases, and 9 bases lay outside the gene matches. CDR3 length: 15 residues.

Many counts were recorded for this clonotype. DNA of the CDR3: TGTGCCAGCAGCTTACCAGGGGTCGGCACCGGGGAGCTGTTTTTT. As protein: CASSLPGVGTGELFF. The chain couples TRBV7-9 to TRBJ2-2; D possibly corresponds to TRBD1 (6 bases). V lost 2 bases and J 4 bases, leaving 11 bases between the germline ends. Germline CDR1 SEHNR, CDR2 FQNEAQ (reference sequence). There are 15 residues in the CDR3.

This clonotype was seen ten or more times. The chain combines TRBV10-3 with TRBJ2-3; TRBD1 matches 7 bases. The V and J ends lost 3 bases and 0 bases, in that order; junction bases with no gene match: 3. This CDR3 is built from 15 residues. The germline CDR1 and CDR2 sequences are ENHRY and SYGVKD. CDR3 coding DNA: TGTGCCATCAGTGATCGGACAGGTAGCACAGATACGCAGTATTTT. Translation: CAISDRTGSTDTQYF.

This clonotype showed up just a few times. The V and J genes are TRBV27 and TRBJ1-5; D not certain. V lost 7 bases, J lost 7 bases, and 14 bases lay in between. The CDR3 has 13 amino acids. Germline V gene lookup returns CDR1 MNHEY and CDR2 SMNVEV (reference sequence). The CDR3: CASNPLNGQPQHF. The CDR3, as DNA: TGTGCCAGCAATCCACTTAACGGCCAGCCCCAGCATTTT.

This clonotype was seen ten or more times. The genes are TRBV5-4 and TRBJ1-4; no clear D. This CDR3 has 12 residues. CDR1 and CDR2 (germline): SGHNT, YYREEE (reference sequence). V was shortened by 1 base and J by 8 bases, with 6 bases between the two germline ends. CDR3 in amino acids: CASSLLGEKLFF. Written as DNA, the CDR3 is TGTGCCAGCAGCTTGCTTGGGGAAAAACTGTTTTTT. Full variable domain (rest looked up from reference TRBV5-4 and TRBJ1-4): ETGVTQSPTHLIKTRGQQVTLRCSSQSGHNTVSWYQQALGQGPQFIFQYYREEENGRGNFPPRFSGLQFPNYSSELNVNALELDDSALYLCASSLLGEKLFFGSGTQLSVL.

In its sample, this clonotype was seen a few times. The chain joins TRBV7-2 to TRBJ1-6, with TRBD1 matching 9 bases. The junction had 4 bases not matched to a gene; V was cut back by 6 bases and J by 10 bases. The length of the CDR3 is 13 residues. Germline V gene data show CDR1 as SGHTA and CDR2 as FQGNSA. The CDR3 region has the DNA TGTGCCAGCAGGCTGACAGGGGGATCACCCCTCCACTTT. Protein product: CASRLTGGSPLHF.

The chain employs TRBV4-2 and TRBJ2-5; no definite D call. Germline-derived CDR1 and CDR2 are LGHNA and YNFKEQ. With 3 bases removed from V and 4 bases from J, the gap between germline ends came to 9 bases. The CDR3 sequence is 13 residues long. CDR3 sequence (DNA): TGTGCCAGCAGCCAGAGATTTGGAGAGACCCAGTACTTC. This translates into CASSQRFGETQYF.

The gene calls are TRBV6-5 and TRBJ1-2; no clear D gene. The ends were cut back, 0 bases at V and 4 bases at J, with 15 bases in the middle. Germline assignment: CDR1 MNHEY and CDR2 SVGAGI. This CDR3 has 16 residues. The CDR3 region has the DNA TGTGCCAGCAGTTACTCGGAACAGCCCTTTCCCTATGGCTACACCTTC. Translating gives CASSYSEQPFPYGYTF.

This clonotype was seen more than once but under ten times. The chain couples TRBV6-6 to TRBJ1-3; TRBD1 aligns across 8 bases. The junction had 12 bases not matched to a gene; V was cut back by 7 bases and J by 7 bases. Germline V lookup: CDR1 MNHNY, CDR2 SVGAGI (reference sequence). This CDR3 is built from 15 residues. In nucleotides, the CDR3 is TGTGCCAGCACCAGGACAGGGAAAAGTGGTAACACCATATATTTT. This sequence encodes CASTRTGKSGNTIYF.

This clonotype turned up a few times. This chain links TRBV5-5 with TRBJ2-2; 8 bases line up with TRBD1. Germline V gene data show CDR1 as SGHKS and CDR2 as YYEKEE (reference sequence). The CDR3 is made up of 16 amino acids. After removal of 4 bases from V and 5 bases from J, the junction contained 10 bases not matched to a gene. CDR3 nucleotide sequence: TGTGCCAGCAGCGTAGAAAGGACAGGGTGGACCGGGGAGCTGTTTTTT. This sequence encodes CASSVERTGWTGELFF.

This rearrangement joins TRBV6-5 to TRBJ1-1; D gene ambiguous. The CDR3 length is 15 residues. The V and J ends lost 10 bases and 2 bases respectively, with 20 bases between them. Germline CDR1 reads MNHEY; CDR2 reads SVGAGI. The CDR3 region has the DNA TGTGCCACCGATATACTGCCAAGAGATAACACTGAAGCTTTCTTT. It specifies CATDILPRDNTEAFF.

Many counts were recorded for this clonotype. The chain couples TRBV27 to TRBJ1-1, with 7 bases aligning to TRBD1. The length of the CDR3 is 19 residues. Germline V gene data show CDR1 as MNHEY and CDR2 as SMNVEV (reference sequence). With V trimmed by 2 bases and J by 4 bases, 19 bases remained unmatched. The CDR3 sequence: CASSLLTTGFPPELTEAFF. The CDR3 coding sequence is TGTGCCAGCAGTTTACTAACGACAGGGTTTCCCCCAGAACTCACTGAAGCTTTCTTT.

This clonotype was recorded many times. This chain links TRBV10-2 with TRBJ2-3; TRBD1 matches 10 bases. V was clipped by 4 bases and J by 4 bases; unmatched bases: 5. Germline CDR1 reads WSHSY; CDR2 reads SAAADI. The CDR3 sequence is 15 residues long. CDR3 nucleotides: TGCGCCAGCAGTGTTGGACAGGGGGGATCAGATACGCAGTATTTT. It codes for CASSVGQGGSDTQYF.

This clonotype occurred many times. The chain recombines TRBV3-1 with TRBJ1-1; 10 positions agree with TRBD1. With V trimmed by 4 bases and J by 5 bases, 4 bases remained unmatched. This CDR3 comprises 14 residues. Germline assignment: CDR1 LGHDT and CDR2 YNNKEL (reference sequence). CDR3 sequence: CASSRQGARTEAFF. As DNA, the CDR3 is TGTGCCAGCAGCCGACAGGGGGCCAGAACTGAAGCTTTCTTT. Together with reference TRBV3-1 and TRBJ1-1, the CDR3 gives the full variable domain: DTAVSQTPKYLVTQMGNDKSIKCEQNLGHDTMYWYKQDSKKFLKIMFSYNNKELIINETVPNRFSPKSPDKAHLNLHINSLELGDSAVYFCASSRQGARTEAFFGQGTRLTVV.